This TCR beta chain originates from a study of OX40 agonist ivuxolimab in advanced cancers. From germline, CDR1 is SGHAT and CDR2 FQNNGV. The CDR3 loop spans 14 amino acids. V shed 6 bases and J shed 11 bases, with 20 bases lying between them. Assay used: immunoSEQ multiplex PCR; TCRdb lists only in-frame clones, some missing. Among 80,000 to 95,000 clones, roughly nine tenths were seen once, and the ten largest hold 0.45% to 0.55%. Peripheral blood came from all dose cohorts at three timepoints. A note on this clone: Its antigen is undetermined.

Study conclusions and caveats: The study observed clonal expansion of CD4+ and CD8+ blood T cells by week 6 at 0.1 to 3.0 mg/kg. The antigens recognized by the expanded peripheral T cells, that is their antigen specificity, were not determined.

The chain carries TRBV11-2 and TRBJ2-4; D remains ambiguous. This TCR came from an adult with an advanced solid tumor such as melanoma, head and neck, liver or kidney cancer. The sequencing here drew on CD4+ or CD8+ T cells sorted from blood, taken in a trial of the OX40 agonist ivuxolimab. The CDR3 reads CASSTLSSQQLQYF. The DNA for the CDR3 is TGTGCCAGCAGTACCCTGTCTTCCCAGCAGCTTCAGTACTTC.